These 25 T cell receptor beta chains came from one sample sequenced in a study of T cell repertoires in cytomegalovirus infection. Antigen specificity for these receptors is unknown. TCRdb analysed the reads with MiXCR anew, one entry per CDR3 protein. This sample carries roughly 990,000 distinct CDR3 sequences, less than 40% of them seen once, and the ten largest clones take over 12%. The sample here was cultured CD8+ T cells from PBMCs, taken from culture after CMV antigen stimulation. The receptors originated from a human donor in good health (CMV status not recorded). Some clones in this sample may be carry-over from other donors' samples.

Remarks on this clonotype: Relative to the germline gene, one junction end is altered; a read error may explain this. The chain joins TRBV11-3 to TRBJ2-1; D is tentatively TRBD1 or TRBD2 (5 bases each). This CDR3 has 15 amino acids. The V gene's germline CDR1 is SGHNT and CDR2 YENEEA. CDR3 nucleotide sequence: TGTCCCAGCAGCTTAGGGGTTAGCAGCGGAGATGAGCAGTTCTTC. This translates into CPSSLGVSSGDEQFF.

The V call is TRBV29-1, the J call TRBJ1-2; no clear D. The CDR3 is 8 residues long. The germline gives CDR1 SQVTM, CDR2 ANQGSEA. Trimming shortened V by 3 bases and J by 7 bases, and 0 bases separated the two germline ends. The CDR3 DNA reads as TGCAGCGTTGATGGCTACACCTTC. Translation: CSVDGYTF.

This clonotype has ten or more counts. This rearrangement joins TRBV7-2 to TRBJ2-3; D might be TRBD2 (5 bases). The CDR3 is 16 residues long. Deletions cut 5 bases from V and 6 bases from J, with 21 bases between. Germline lookup yields CDR1 SGHTA and CDR2 FQGNSA. The CDR3 is CASSVSRDYLRDTQYF. The CDR3 DNA is TGTGCCAGCAGCGTGAGTCGAGACTACCTCCGCGATACGCAGTATTTT.

V usage is TRBV20-1 and J usage is TRBJ2-2, with 7 bases matching TRBD1. This CDR3 spans 12 amino acids. The trim removed 6 bases at V and 4 bases at J, leaving 2 bases unmatched. The germline V gene has CDR1 DFQATT and CDR2 SNEGSKA (reference sequence). CDR3 bases: TGCAGTGCAGGGGGCCCCACCGGGGAGCTGTTTTTT. Amino acid sequence: CSAGGPTGELFF.

For the CDR3, the DNA is TGTGCCAGCAGCTCCCCGGCCACTAACTATGGCTACACCTTC. Protein product: CASSSPATNYGYTF. The chain joins TRBV7-9 to TRBJ1-2; D is unresolved. With 4 bases removed from V and 0 bases from J, the gap between germline ends came to 9 bases. This CDR3 has 14 residues. Germline loops: CDR1 SEHNR, CDR2 FQNEAQ (reference sequence).

This clonotype was seen more than once but under ten times. The V gene is TRBV20-1, the J gene TRBJ2-1, with D perhaps assigned TRBD1 or TRBD2 (7 bases each). Germline loops: CDR1 DFQATT, CDR2 SNEGSKA (reference sequence). V was trimmed by 6 bases and J by 3 bases, leaving 12 bases between them. This CDR3 spans 13 amino acids. The CDR3: CSARGGLYNEQFF. In nucleotides, the CDR3 is TGCAGTGCCAGGGGGGGCCTCTACAATGAGCAGTTCTTC.

This clonotype has only a few counts. The chain is built from TRBV7-9 and TRBJ2-3; 7 bases are a match to TRBD2. CDR3 length: 17 amino acids. CDR1 and CDR2 (germline): SEHNR, FQNEAQ (reference sequence). The ends lost 5 bases at V and 6 bases at J; junction bases unmatched: 17. The CDR3, as DNA: TGTGCCAGCAGCCAAAGACTGGGGACTACCTGGGGGGATACGCAGTATTTT. This codes for CASSQRLGTTWGDTQYF.

CDR3 DNA: TGTGCCAGCAGCTTGGGGGAGGGTAGACCTTACGAGCAGTACGTC. The encoded protein is CASSLGEGRPYEQYV. The chain joins TRBV5-6 to TRBJ2-7; 7 bases line up with TRBD2. V shed 0 bases and J 4 bases; nucleotides not matched to a gene: 7. The CDR3 contains 15 residues. The germline gives CDR1 SGHDT, CDR2 YYEEEE.

This clonotype was counted between two and nine times. The V and J genes are TRBV12-3 or TRBV12-4 and TRBJ2-1, with D uncertain. The CDR3 extends over 11 amino acids. V lost 8 bases and J lost 5, with 7 bases in between. The CDR3, as DNA: TGTGCCAGCGGGCACCACAATGAGCAGTTCTTC. This translates into CASGHHNEQFF.

In this sample, this clonotype turned up a few times. V usage is TRBV27 and J usage is TRBJ2-7; 7 bases line up with TRBD1. The CDR3 has 14 residues. Losses at the gene ends were 5 bases for V and 3 bases for J; bases not matched to a gene: 7. Germline V gene sequence: CDR1 MNHEY, CDR2 SMNVEV (reference sequence). In DNA, the CDR3 is TGTGCCAGCAGTAAAGGGGGCTGGGGCTACGAGCAGTACTTC. Protein: CASSKGGWGYEQYF.

V and J are TRBV14 and TRBJ2-7; D may be TRBD2 (5 bases). This CDR3 spans 13 amino acids. Germline CDR1 and CDR2: SGHDN and FVKESK. Trimming removed 1 base from V and 6 bases from J, with 10 bases in between. CDR3 sequence reads: CASSQVNGGEQYV. Here the CDR3 DNA reads TGTGCCAGCAGCCAAGTCAACGGAGGCGAGCAGTACGTC.

This clonotype occurred once. The chain uses TRBV7-9 and TRBJ2-3; TRBD2 matches at 10 bases. Trimming cost V 5 bases and J 6 bases; bases outside gene matches: 11. This CDR3 has 16 amino acids. CDR1 is SEHNR and CDR2 is FQNEAQ in the germline V gene (reference sequence). The CDR3 loop is CASSPRAGGPVDTQYF. CDR3 sequence (DNA): TGTGCCAGCAGCCCACGAGCGGGGGGGCCGGTTGATACGCAGTATTTT.

This clonotype was seen a few times. The rearrangement uses TRBV7-9 and TRBJ1-3; unclear D gene. V lost 3 bases and J 4 bases, leaving 7 bases between the germline ends. This CDR3 spans 13 amino acids. Per germline, CDR1 SEHNR and CDR2 FQNEAQ (reference sequence). The CDR3 coding sequence is TGTGCCAGCAGCTTTCGGCAGGGAAACACCATATATTTT. Protein product: CASSFRQGNTIYF.

This chain joins TRBV6-1 and TRBJ2-1; 11 positions match TRBD2. The V and J ends lost 4 bases and 12 bases, in that order; junction bases with no gene match: 11. CDR1 is MNHNS, CDR2 SASEGT, per germline. The CDR3 totals 15 residues. The CDR3 region has the DNA TGTGCCAGCAGTGCGGGTCTAGCGGGGGGCCCCGGGCAGTTCTTC. This gives the protein CASSAGLAGGPGQFF.

The genes are TRBV20-1 and TRBJ2-1; 10 bases are a match to TRBD2. There are 15 residues in the CDR3. Per the germline V gene, CDR1 is DFQATT and CDR2 is SNEGSKA (reference sequence). V was pared by 0 bases and J by 5 bases, with 4 bases of the junction left unmatched. CDR3 protein: CSAREPAGGNNEQFF. The CDR3, as DNA: TGCAGTGCTAGAGAGCCAGCGGGGGGGAACAATGAGCAGTTCTTC.

Here the CDR3 reads CASSKDTNEQYV. For the CDR3, the DNA is TGCGCCAGCAGTAAGGACACTAACGAGCAGTACGTC. The chain uses TRBV23-1 and TRBJ2-7; tentative D call: TRBD1 (5 bases). TRBV23-1 counts as an open reading frame of uncertain function. This CDR3 is built from 12 residues. The V and J ends lost 5 bases and 5 bases respectively, with 10 bases between them.

V gene TRBV15 combines with J gene TRBJ2-7; TRBD1 is a possible D gene (5 bases). CDR1 and CDR2 (germline): LNHNV, YYDKDF (reference sequence). The CDR3 has 17 amino acids. Trimming shortened V by 0 bases and J by 3 bases, and 18 bases separated the two germline ends. CDR3 coding DNA: TGTGCCACCAGCAGAGATCCGCCTCAGGGTATTTTCTACGAGCAGTACTTC. Translation gives CATSRDPPQGIFYEQYF.

J is TRBJ1-5 and V is TRBV10-2; the D gene is possibly TRBD1 (5 bases). Per the germline V gene, CDR1 is WSHSY and CDR2 is SAAADI. This CDR3 is 13 amino acids long. Trimming removed 3 bases from V and 7 bases from J, with 10 bases in between. CDR3 nucleotide sequence: TGCGCCAGCAGTGATGGCAGGGCCCAGCCCCAGCATTTT. Residues: CASSDGRAQPQHF.

CDR3 amino acids: CASSERASGGRGTDTQYF. The CDR3, as DNA: TGTGCCAGCAGTGAAAGGGCTAGCGGGGGCCGGGGCACAGATACGCAGTATTTT. The chain recombines TRBV2 with TRBJ2-3; the match to TRBD2 covers 10 bases. Germline CDR1 and CDR2: SNHLY and FYNNEI. The CDR3 runs to 18 residues. V was pared by 2 bases and J by 1 base, with 9 bases of the junction left unmatched.

The rearrangement links TRBV10-3 to TRBJ2-7; D is uncertain. Germline V gives CDR1 ENHRY, CDR2 SYGVKD. V was cut by 5 bases and J by 7 bases, with 24 bases left in between. The CDR3 has 16 residues. CDR3 bases: TGTGCCATCAGTACAACCTCGGGCCGCACTGTAGGAGAGCAGTACTTC. Its protein product is CAISTTSGRTVGEQYF.

The sample holds a few counts of this clonotype. The V and J genes are TRBV7-3 and TRBJ2-2; TRBD1 aligns across 9 bases. The J segment lost 5 bases and the V segment lost 2 bases, leaving 12 bases of the junction unmatched. Per germline, CDR1 SGHTA and CDR2 FQGTGA. The CDR3 length is 18 residues. The chain's CDR3 is CASSLGKPGQGPTGELFF. In DNA, the CDR3 is TGTGCCAGCAGCTTAGGAAAACCGGGACAGGGCCCTACCGGGGAGCTGTTTTTT.

This chain joins TRBV4-2 and TRBJ2-1, with a weak D call TRBD2 (7 bases). V lost 4 bases and J 5 bases, leaving 18 bases between the germline ends. The germline V gene encodes CDR1 LGHNA and CDR2 YNFKEQ. The CDR3 contains 16 residues. The CDR3 nucleotides read TGTGCCAGCAGCCTTATAGTGGGGGGGCCGAACAATGAGCAGTTCTTC. Protein: CASSLIVGGPNNEQFF.

V and J are TRBV7-8 and TRBJ1-5; 9 bases agree with TRBD1. The germline CDR1 and CDR2 sequences are SGHVS and FQNEAQ. V lost 1 base and J lost 9; bases outside the gene matches: 10. The CDR3 sequence is 16 residues long. CDR3 sequence reads: CASSLDGQGTRRPQHF. The CDR3 DNA follows: TGTGCCAGCAGCTTAGATGGACAGGGGACAAGACGGCCCCAGCATTTT.

In the case of this clonotype: One junction end does not reproduce the germline sequence, and a read error may be involved. V usage is TRBV12-3 or TRBV12-4 and J usage is TRBJ2-1, with 9 bases aligning to TRBD2. This CDR3 is 15 amino acids long. The CDR3: CASSLGSGGYDEQFF. In DNA form, the CDR3 reads TGTGCCAGCAGCTTAGGGAGCGGGGGGTACGATGAGCAGTTCTTC.

The chain employs TRBV2 and TRBJ2-1, with D perhaps given as TRBD1 or TRBD2 (6 bases each). CDR1 SNHLY and CDR2 FYNNEI come from the germline V gene. The V gene lost 2 bases and the J gene lost 3 bases, with 17 bases spanning the gap. There are 17 residues in the CDR3. In nucleotides, the CDR3 is TGTGCCAGCAGTGAATCGGGGTCCGGGGGCCGCTACAATGAGCAGTTCTTC. This translates into CASSESGSGGRYNEQFF.